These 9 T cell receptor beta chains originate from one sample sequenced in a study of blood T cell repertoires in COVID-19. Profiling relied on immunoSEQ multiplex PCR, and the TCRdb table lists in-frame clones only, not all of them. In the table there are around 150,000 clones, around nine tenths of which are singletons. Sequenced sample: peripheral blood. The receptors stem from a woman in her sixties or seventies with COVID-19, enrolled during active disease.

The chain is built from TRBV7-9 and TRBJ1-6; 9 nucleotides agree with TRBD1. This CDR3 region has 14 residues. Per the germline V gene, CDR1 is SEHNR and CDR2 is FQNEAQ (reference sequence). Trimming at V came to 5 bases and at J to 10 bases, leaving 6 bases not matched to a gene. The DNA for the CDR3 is TGTGCCAGCAGCGAACAGGGGGCAGGGTCACCCCTCCACTTT. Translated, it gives CASSEQGAGSPLHF.

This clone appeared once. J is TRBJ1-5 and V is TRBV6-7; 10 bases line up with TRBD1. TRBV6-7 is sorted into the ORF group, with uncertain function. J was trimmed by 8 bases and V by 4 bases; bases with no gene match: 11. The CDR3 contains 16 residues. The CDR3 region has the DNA TGTGCCAGCAGTTTTCCCCGGGACAGGGGTGTGAAGCCCCAGCATTTT. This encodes CASSFPRDRGVKPQHF.

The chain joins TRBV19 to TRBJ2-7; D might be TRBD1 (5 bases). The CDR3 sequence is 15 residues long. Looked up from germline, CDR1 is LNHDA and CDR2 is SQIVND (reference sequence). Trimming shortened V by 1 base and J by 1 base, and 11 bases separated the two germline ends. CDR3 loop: CASSIAGSRSYEQYF. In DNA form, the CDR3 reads TGTGCCAGTAGTATAGCAGGGTCTCGGTCCTACGAGCAGTACTTC.

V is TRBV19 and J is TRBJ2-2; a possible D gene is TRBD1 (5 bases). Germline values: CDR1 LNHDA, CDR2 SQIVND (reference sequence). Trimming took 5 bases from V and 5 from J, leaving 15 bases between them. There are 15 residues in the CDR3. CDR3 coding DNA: TGTGCCAGTAGTCCAGGAATAGGGGTAACCGGGGAGCTGTTTTTT. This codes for CASSPGIGVTGELFF.

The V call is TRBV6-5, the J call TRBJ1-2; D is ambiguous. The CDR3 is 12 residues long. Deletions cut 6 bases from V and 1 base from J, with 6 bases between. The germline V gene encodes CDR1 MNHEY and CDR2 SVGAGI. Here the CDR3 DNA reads TGTGCCAGCAGGGAGTATAACTATGGCTACACCTTC. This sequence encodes CASREYNYGYTF.

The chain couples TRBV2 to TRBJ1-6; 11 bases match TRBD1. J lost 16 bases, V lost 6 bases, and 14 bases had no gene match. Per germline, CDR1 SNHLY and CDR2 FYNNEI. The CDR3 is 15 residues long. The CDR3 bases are TGTGCCAGCAGCCCGGGGGGACAGGGGGGACTAAATCTCCACTTT. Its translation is CASSPGGQGGLNLHF.

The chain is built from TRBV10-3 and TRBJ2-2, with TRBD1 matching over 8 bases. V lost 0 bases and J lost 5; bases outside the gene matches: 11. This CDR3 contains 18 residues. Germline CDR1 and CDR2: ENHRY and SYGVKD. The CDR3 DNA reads TGTGCCATCAGTGAGTCGGGAACAGGGGGTTTCCAGACCGGGGAGCTGTTTTTT. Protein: CAISESGTGGFQTGELFF.

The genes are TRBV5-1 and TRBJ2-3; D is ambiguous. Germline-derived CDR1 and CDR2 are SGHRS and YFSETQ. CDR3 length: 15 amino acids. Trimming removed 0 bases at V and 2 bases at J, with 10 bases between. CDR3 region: CASSLVAGTTDTQYF. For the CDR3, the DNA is TGCGCCAGCAGCTTGGTGGCAGGAACCACAGATACGCAGTATTTT.

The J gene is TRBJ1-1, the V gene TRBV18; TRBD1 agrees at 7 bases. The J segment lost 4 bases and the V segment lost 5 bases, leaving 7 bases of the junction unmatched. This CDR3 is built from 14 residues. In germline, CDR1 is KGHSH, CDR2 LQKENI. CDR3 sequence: CASSRDRVGTEAFF. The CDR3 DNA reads TGTGCCAGCTCAAGAGACAGGGTCGGCACTGAAGCTTTCTTT. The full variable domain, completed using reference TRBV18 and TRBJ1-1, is NAGVMQNPRHLVRRRGQEARLRCSPMKGHSHVYWYRQLPEEGLKFMVYLQKENIIDESGMPKERFSAEFPKEGPSILRIQQVVRGDSAAYFCASSRDRVGTEAFFGQGTRLTVV.